The clone carrying this T cell receptor beta chain was seen a handful of times. The data belong to a study of molecular identifiers for immune sequencing clone quantification. Overall study context: Naive CD8 RNA (roughly 20,000 or 100,000 cells) was divided into five aliquots, with four sequenced.

The germline CDR1 and CDR2 sequences are DFQATT and SNEGSKA (reference sequence). V shed 0 bases and J 4 bases; nucleotides not matched to a gene: 4. CDR3 length: 14 residues. MiXCR, run by TCRdb on the PCR reads, gives a single entry per CDR3 protein. In the table there are around 470,000 distinct CDR3 sequences, around a fifth of which are singletons. The chain combines TRBV20-1 with TRBJ2-7; 9 bases are shared with TRBD2. Sequencing was carried out using naive CD8+ T cells from blood, with Jurkat cell RNA spiked in. Subset denoted: FACS-sorted CD8+CD4-CCR7+CD45RA+ naive T cells. The sequence derives from a human donor in good health. Some libraries in this study had Jurkat cell RNA spiked in. The CDR3 loop is CSARDPSGIYEQYF. The DNA of the CDR3 is TGCAGTGCTAGAGATCCTAGCGGGATTTACGAGCAGTACTTC.